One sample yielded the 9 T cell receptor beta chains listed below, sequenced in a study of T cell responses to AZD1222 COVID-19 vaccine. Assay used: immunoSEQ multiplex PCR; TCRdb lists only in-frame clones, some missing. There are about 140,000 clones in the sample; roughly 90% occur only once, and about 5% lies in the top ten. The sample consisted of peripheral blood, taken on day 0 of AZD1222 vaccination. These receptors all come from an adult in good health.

The CDR3 region has the DNA TGTGCCAGCAGCCCCCTTGCAGGGCGGGGGCGAAACAATGAGCAGTTCTTC. It is translated as CASSPLAGRGRNNEQFF. The chain combines TRBV4-2 with TRBJ2-1, with D maybe TRBD2 (7 bases). V lost 4 bases, J lost 5 bases, and 21 bases lay in between. Germline lookup yields CDR1 LGHNA and CDR2 YNFKEQ. The CDR3 has 17 residues.

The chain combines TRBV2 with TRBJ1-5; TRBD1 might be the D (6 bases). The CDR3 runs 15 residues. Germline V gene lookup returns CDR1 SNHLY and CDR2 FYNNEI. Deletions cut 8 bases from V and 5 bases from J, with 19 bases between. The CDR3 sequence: CASDRDRLGYQPQHF. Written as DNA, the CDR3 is TGTGCCAGCGATAGAGACAGGCTAGGCTATCAGCCCCAGCATTTT.

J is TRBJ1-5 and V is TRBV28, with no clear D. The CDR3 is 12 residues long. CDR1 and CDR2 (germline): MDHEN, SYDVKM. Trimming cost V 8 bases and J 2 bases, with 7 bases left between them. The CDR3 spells CASLTGNQPQHF. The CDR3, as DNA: TGTGCCAGCCTCACAGGCAATCAGCCCCAGCATTTT. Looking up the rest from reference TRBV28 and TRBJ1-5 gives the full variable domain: DVKVTQSSRYLVKRTGEKVFLECVQDMDHENMFWYRQDPGLGLRLIYFSYDVKMKEKGDIPEGYSVSREKKERFSLILESASTNQTSMYLCASLTGNQPQHFGDGTRLSIL.

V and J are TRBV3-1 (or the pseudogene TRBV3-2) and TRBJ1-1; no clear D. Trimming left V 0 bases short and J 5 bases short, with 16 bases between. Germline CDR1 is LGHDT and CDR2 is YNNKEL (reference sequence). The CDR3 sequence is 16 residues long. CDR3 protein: CASSQDDGESGTEAFF. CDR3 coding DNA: TGTGCCAGCAGCCAAGACGACGGGGAAAGTGGAACTGAAGCTTTCTTT.

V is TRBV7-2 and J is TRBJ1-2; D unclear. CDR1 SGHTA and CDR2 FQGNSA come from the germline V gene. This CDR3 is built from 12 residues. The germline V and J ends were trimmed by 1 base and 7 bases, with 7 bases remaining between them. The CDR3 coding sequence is TGTGCCAGCAGCTTAGTACAAGGTGGCTACACCTTC. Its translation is CASSLVQGGYTF.

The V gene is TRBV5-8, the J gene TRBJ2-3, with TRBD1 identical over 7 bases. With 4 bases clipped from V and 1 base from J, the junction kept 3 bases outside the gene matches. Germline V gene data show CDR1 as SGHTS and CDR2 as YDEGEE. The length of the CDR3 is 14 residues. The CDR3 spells CASSPGTGTDTQYF. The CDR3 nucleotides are TGTGCCAGCAGCCCGGGGACAGGCACAGATACGCAGTATTTT.

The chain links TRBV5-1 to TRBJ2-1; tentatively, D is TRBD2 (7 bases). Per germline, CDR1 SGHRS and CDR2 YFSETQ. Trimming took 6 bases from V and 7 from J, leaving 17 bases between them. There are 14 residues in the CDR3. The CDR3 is CASNTGGFLNEQFF. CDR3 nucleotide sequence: TGCGCCAGCAATACGGGGGGCTTTCTAAATGAGCAGTTCTTC.

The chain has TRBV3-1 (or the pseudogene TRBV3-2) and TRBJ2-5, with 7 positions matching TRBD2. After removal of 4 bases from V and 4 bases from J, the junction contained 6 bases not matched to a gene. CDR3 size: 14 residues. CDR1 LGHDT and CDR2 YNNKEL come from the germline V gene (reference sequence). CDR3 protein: CASSLAGVIETQYF. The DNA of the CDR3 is TGTGCCAGCAGCCTTGCGGGAGTTATAGAGACCCAGTACTTC.

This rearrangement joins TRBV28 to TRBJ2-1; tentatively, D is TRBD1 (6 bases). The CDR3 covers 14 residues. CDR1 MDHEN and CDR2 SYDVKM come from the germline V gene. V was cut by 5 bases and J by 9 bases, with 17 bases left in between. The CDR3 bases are TGTGCCAGCAGTGAAATACAGGGCGTTGGTGAGCAGTTCTTC. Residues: CASSEIQGVGEQFF.